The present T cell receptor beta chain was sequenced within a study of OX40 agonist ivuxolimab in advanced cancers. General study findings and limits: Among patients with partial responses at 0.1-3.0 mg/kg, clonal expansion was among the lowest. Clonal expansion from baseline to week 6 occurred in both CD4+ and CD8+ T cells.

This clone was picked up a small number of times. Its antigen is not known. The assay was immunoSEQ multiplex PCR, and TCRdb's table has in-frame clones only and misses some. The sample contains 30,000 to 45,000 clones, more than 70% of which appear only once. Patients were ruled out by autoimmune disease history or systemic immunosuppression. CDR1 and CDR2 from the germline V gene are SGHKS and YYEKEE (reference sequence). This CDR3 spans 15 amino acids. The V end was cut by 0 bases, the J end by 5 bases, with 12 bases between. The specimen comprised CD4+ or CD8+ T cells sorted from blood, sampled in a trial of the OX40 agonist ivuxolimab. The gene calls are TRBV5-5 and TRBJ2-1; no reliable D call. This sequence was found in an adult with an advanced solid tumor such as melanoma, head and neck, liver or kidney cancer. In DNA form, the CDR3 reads TGTGCCAGCAGCTTGGAAGGCTCGAACGACAATGAGCAGTTCTTC. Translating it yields CASSLEGSNDNEQFF.